This T cell receptor beta chain was captured by sequencing in a study of blood T cell repertoires in COVID-19. Whole-study context: Sites in the United States, Italy and Spain provided acute and convalescent COVID-19 samples. Sample material is recorded as cDNA or gDNA derived from T cells, B-cell-depleted T cells, or PBMCs.

In the source study's methods: Using reference gene primer amplification, nucleated cell counts were estimated. Produced via immunoSEQ multiplex PCR; TCRdb's table is partial and in-frame only. The V and J calls and clone size come from that table; D and trimming were worked out from the DNA. The table has tens of thousands of clones, nearly 90% seen once. Germline values: CDR1 SGHNT, CDR2 YYREEE (reference sequence). This CDR3 contains 16 residues. Losses at the gene ends were 4 bases for V and 2 bases for J; bases not matched to a gene: 7. The receptor was isolated from a man aged 45 to 65 with active COVID-19. The specimen sequenced was peripheral blood. This chain links TRBV5-4 with TRBJ2-2; 8 bases are a match to TRBD2. The DNA of the CDR3 is TGTGCCAGCAGCCCTTCAAGCGGGAGCAACACCGGGGAGCTGTTTTTT. This sequence encodes CASSPSSGSNTGELFF.